This T cell receptor beta chain emerged from a study of a mutant IDH1 vaccine in newly diagnosed glioma. Germline trimming cut 0 bases from V and 1 base from J; bases unmatched to any gene: 6. The CDR3 runs 17 residues. Germline CDR1 MGHDK, CDR2 SYGVNS. Libraries were prepared by immunoSEQ multiplex PCR; TCRdb keeps only in-frame clonotypes and omits some of them. The data show roughly 70,000 clones, about 86% seen once. Time point reported: baseline, week 1 (first vaccination visit). As for treatment: pre-vaccination baseline after standard-of-care therapy. The material sequenced was PBMCs, taken from a glioma patient treated with radiotherapy, temozolomide or both. The TCR was taken from a man aged 25-45 years with glioma. This sequence joins TRBV25-1 and TRBJ2-5, with TRBD2 matching 9 bases. CDR3 sequence: CASSEYTAGGIQETQYF. In DNA, the CDR3 is TGTGCCAGCAGTGAATATACCGCGGGGGGGATCCAAGAGACCCAGTACTTC.